These 10 T cell receptor beta chains were all obtained from the same sample, sequenced in a study of breast tumors, draining lymph nodes, adjacent tissues. TCRdb ran MiXCR on the multiplex PCR reads and lists one entry per CDR3 protein. The table includes some 120,000 distinct CDR3 sequences, less than 20% detected once. Axillary draining lymph nodes of breast cancer patients supplied the node samples. The source material was axillary lymph node tissue. The receptors were sampled from a female donor with breast cancer. Some clones in this sample may be carry-over from other donors' samples.

This clonotype was recorded many times. The genes are TRBV7-6 and TRBJ2-3; D call uncertain. The CDR3 consists of 14 residues. The V gene's germline CDR1 is SGHVS and CDR2 FNYEAQ. V was pared by 1 base and J by 0 bases, with 5 bases between. In DNA form, the CDR3 reads TGTGCCAGCAGCTTAGGATCGAGCACAGATACGCAGTATTTT. It codes for CASSLGSSTDTQYF.

This clonotype came up many times. J is TRBJ2-1 and V is TRBV5-1, with TRBD2 matching 7 bases. The trim removed 0 bases at V and 8 bases at J, leaving 11 bases unmatched. Germline values: CDR1 SGHRS, CDR2 YFSETQ. The CDR3 is 16 residues long. The CDR3 DNA sequence: TGCGCCAGCAGCTTGGCCGCATGGGGGGGGACTGATGAGCAGTTCTTC. This gives the protein CASSLAAWGGTDEQFF.

This clonotype was detected many times. CDR3 in DNA: TGTGCCAGCAGCTTACTAGGGGGCCATAATTCACCCCTCCACTTT. As protein: CASSLLGGHNSPLHF. The chain carries TRBV7-2 and TRBJ1-6; 7 bases map to TRBD1. Unmatched junction bases numbered 3, after V lost 2 bases and J lost 5 bases. The CDR3 runs 15 residues. Per the germline V gene, CDR1 is SGHTA and CDR2 is FQGNSA.

A remark on this clonotype: At one boundary the junction diverges from the germline segment, which might be a read error. V and J are TRBV5-6 and TRBJ2-1, with D uncertain. The CDR3 consists of 20 residues. The germline gives CDR1 SGHDT, CDR2 YYEEEE. The CDR3 protein is CASSFPDFNTRESSYNEQSF. CDR3 nucleotide sequence: TGTGCCAGCAGCTTTCCCGACTTTAACACCAGAGAGAGCTCCTACAATGAGCAGTCCTTC.

This clonotype was observed at least ten times. The V call is TRBV19, the J call TRBJ2-7, with no clear D. Germline loops: CDR1 LNHDA, CDR2 SQIVND (reference sequence). Trimming removed 3 bases at V and 2 bases at J, with 14 bases between. This CDR3 is built from 15 residues. The CDR3 DNA sequence: TGTGCCAGTAGTATCTCTCCTGCAGCAACCTACGAGCAGTACTTC. It yields the protein CASSISPAATYEQYF.

This chain links TRBV6-1 with TRBJ2-1; the D gene could be TRBD1 or TRBD2 (5 bases each). V was trimmed by 5 bases and J by 10 bases, leaving 12 bases between them. The CDR3 is made up of 12 amino acids. Germline values: CDR1 MNHNS, CDR2 SASEGT. CDR3 in amino acids: CASSPYRDEQFF. The CDR3 coding sequence is TGTGCCAGCAGTCCCTATAGGGACGAGCAGTTCTTC.

The table lists this clonotype with many counts. The chain couples TRBV19 to TRBJ1-4; a weak D match, TRBD1 (6 bases). Trimming removed 7 bases from V and 2 bases from J, with 17 bases in between. The germline V gene has CDR1 LNHDA and CDR2 SQIVND (reference sequence). This CDR3 is built from 16 residues. CDR3 loop: CASISRPRGTNEKLFF. The CDR3 DNA reads as TGTGCCAGTATCTCCCGTCCCAGGGGCACTAATGAAAAACTGTTTTTT.

Worth noting for this clonotype: A much bigger clone sits one base away, suggesting this may be a read error. V gene TRBV5-8 combines with J gene TRBJ1-2, with TRBD1 matching over 9 bases. CDR1 SGHTS and CDR2 YDEGEE come from the germline V gene. The CDR3 is made up of 16 amino acids. This chain's CDR3 is CVSSLESGQGYYGYTF. The DNA of the CDR3 is TGTGTCAGCAGCTTGGAATCGGGACAGGGTTACTATGGCTACACCTTC.

This clonotype was counted many times. This chain links TRBV4-1 with TRBJ2-1; possible D gene TRBD2, 5 bases. The CDR3 length is 13 residues. V lost 1 base, J lost 6 bases, and 7 bases lay in between. From germline, CDR1 is MGHRA and CDR2 YSYEKL. The CDR3 region is CASSQGRSNEQFF. DNA for the CDR3: TGCGCCAGCAGCCAAGGGAGGAGCAATGAGCAGTTCTTC.

This clonotype was observed a single time. A single base separates this from a much larger clone, so it may be a read error. The CDR3 here is CAGKFVDRVTGELFF. The DNA of the CDR3 is TGTGCCGGTAAATTTGTGGACAGGGTTACCGGGGAGCTGTTTTTT. This chain joins TRBV19 and TRBJ2-2; 8 nucleotides align to TRBD1. The V gene end was trimmed by 11 bases and the J gene end by 5 bases; junction bases not matched to a gene: 13. There are 15 residues in the CDR3. Germline V gene lookup returns CDR1 LNHDA and CDR2 SQIVND (reference sequence).